This TCR beta chain stems from a study of CD8 T cells in ankylosing spondylitis (dated 2017 in TCRdb). As for the study more broadly: The study set out to find disease-linked TCR variants by profiling T cell receptor beta repertoires in ankylosing spondylitis patients and healthy donors. The whole study cohort included 85 to 120 healthy donors and roughly 24 ankylosing spondylitis patients. Samples of peripheral blood were taken, and for ankylosing spondylitis patients, synovial fluid was collected as well. Study-level results and caveats: A TCR beta motif made up of eight highly homologous amino acid variants appeared to be characteristic of blood from ankylosing spondylitis patients. Some TCR beta motif variants had previously been reported in synovial fluid and blood of reactive arthritis patients, which suggested common disease-initiation mechanisms. According to the report, matched synovial fluid samples from ankylosing spondylitis patients were significantly enriched for the disease-linked clones. The disease-linked clones showed a CD8+ phenotype and occurred at relatively low frequencies in peripheral blood.

Worth noting for this clonotype: Its antigen is currently not known. Per-base qualities were not stored, and no clone one base away is much larger.

TCRdb names Illumina HiSeq 2500 as the instrument used. Quantitative 5'-RACE with molecular barcodes was used to prepare TCR beta libraries. Per the source publication's procedure: A new computational method based on a probabilistic model of VDJ rearrangement was used to identify disease-linked TCR variants. The public reads were run again by TCRdb, first through fastp at Q25 and then through MiXCR, and only productive beta chains were kept. Rows with a matching CDR3 protein are joined into one entry that keeps the most common DNA and genes. These V and J calls derive from TCRdb rather than the authors' analysis. A total of hundreds of thousands of distinct CDR3 sequences appear in this sample, approximately 12% of them only once. Of the sample, 0.45% to 0.6% falls within the top ten clones. Sequencing used blood, either unsorted or a sorted T cell fraction (not recorded which). The TCR was taken from a male donor with ankylosing spondylitis.

The CDR3 region reads CASSLAGSLSSYNEQFF. The DNA sequence reads TGCGCCAGCAGCTTGGCAGGCAGCTTGAGCTCCTACAATGAGCAGTTCTTC. The chain is encoded by TRBV5-1 joined to TRBJ2-1; confidence is insufficient to name the D gene. CDR1 and CDR2 (SGHRS, YFSETQ) derive from the germline V gene. The CDR3 holds 17 amino acids from the cysteine to the phenylalanine. Only the CDR3 portion is preserved as DNA: 51 bases, with reading frame beginning at the first base. Trimming at the junction amounts to 0 bases on V and 0 bases on J, and the germline ends lie 13 bases apart.